These 10 T cell receptor beta chains came from one sample sequenced in a study of human T cells and chemical hapten exposure. TCRdb independently ran MiXCR on the RACE reads; one entry per CDR3 protein. The sample lists 95,000 to 150,000 distinct CDR3 sequences, 13% occurring once. Regarding time point: pre-sensitization, week 0. Treatment of the sample: therapeutic diphenylcyclopropenone sensitization with weekly scalp DPC. The sequencing here drew on whole blood, taken in connection with sensitization to the hapten diphenylcyclopropenone (DPC). Receptors originate from a young woman with alopecia areata. Some clones in this sample may be carry-over from other donors' samples.

This clonotype occurred a few times. The V and J genes are TRBV23-1 and TRBJ2-7, with D perhaps given as TRBD1 or TRBD2 (6 bases each). TRBV23-1 qualifies as an ORF whose function is uncertain. This CDR3 has 13 residues. Trimming removed 7 bases from V and 6 bases from J, with 16 bases in between. The CDR3 sequence is CASIAGGEGEQYF. Here the CDR3 DNA reads TGCGCCAGCATAGCCGGGGGCGAGGGCGAGCAGTACTTC.

This clonotype has only a few counts. This chain joins TRBV3-1 and TRBJ2-2; D possibly matches TRBD1 or TRBD2 (6 bases each). The CDR3 contains 19 residues. Germline V gene sequence: CDR1 LGHDT, CDR2 YNNKEL (reference sequence). The V end was cut by 6 bases, the J end by 2 bases, with 25 bases between. CDR3 protein: CASRGRRGQNPANTGELFF. As DNA, the CDR3 is TGTGCCAGCAGGGGAAGGAGGGGACAAAACCCCGCTAACACCGGGGAGCTGTTTTTT.

This clonotype was seen at least ten times. The chain employs TRBV5-4 and TRBJ2-6; D perhaps matches TRBD2 (5 bases). In germline, CDR1 is SGHNT, CDR2 YYREEE (reference sequence). The V end was cut by 4 bases, the J end by 4 bases, with 15 bases between. The CDR3 consists of 16 residues. As DNA, the CDR3 is TGTGCCAGCAGCAAGATCCGGGGATCAGGGGCCAACGTCCTGACTTTC. Amino acids: CASSKIRGSGANVLTF. The variable domain in full, with the rest retrieved from reference TRBV5-4 and TRBJ2-6, is ETGVTQSPTHLIKTRGQQVTLRCSSQSGHNTVSWYQQALGQGPQFIFQYYREEENGRGNFPPRFSGLQFPNYSSELNVNALELDDSALYLCASSKIRGSGANVLTFGAGSRLTVL.

This clonotype was seen many times. CDR3 loop: CASSVGQSSYNSPLHF. The CDR3 DNA reads TGTGCCAGCAGCGTAGGACAGAGCTCCTATAATTCACCCCTCCACTTT. The rearrangement joins TRBV9 to TRBJ1-6, with D maybe TRBD1 (5 bases). V lost 0 bases and J 0 bases, leaving 7 bases between the germline ends. Germline V gene lookup returns CDR1 SGDLS and CDR2 YYNGEE. The CDR3 has 16 amino acids. Filled out from reference TRBV9 and TRBJ1-6, the complete variable domain reads DSGVTQTPKHLITATGQRVTLRCSPRSGDLSVYWYQQSLDQGLQFLIQYYNGEERAKGNILERFSAQQFPDLHSELNLSSLELGDSALYFCASSVGQSSYNSPLHFGNGTRLTVT.

This clonotype was counted only a few times. The genes are TRBV12-3 or TRBV12-4 and TRBJ2-3; D gene unclear. V was clipped by 7 bases and J by 0 bases, with 14 bases between them. CDR3 length: 15 amino acids. This CDR3 is CASTRTLTSTDTQYF. CDR3 nucleotides: TGTGCCAGCACGAGGACCCTAACTAGCACAGATACGCAGTATTTT.

This chain joins TRBV6-6 and TRBJ1-4; no clear D gene. In germline, CDR1 is MNHNY, CDR2 SVGAGI (reference sequence). The CDR3 has 13 amino acids. V lost 2 bases to trimming and J lost 8 bases, with 9 bases between them. CDR3: CASSYRAQEKLFF. CDR3 in DNA: TGTGCCAGCAGTTACAGGGCTCAGGAAAAACTGTTTTTT.

This clonotype was seen at least ten times. The chain has TRBV20-1 and TRBJ1-5; 10 nucleotides align to TRBD1. Germline V gene data show CDR1 as DFQATT and CDR2 as SNEGSKA (reference sequence). The CDR3 has 16 residues. The J segment lost 7 bases and the V segment lost 0 bases, leaving 9 bases of the junction unmatched. The CDR3 loop is CSAREFVGTGVQPQHF. The DNA for the CDR3 is TGCAGTGCTAGAGAATTTGTTGGGACAGGGGTACAGCCCCAGCATTTT.

This clonotype showed up many times. The rearrangement joins TRBV6-2 or TRBV6-3 to TRBJ2-3, with 8 bases identical to TRBD2. The germline V gene encodes CDR1 MNHEY and CDR2 SVGEGT. V lost 7 bases, J lost 8 bases, and 14 bases stayed unmatched. The CDR3 has 15 residues. The CDR3 nucleotides are TGTGCCAGCACTACTACCCCTGCGGGGGGAAGTACGCAGTATTTT. Encoded protein: CASTTTPAGGSTQYF.

V is TRBV14 and J is TRBJ1-1; D gene ambiguous. Trimming pared 5 bases from V and 2 bases from J, leaving 9 bases between. This CDR3 has 13 amino acids. Per the germline V gene, CDR1 is SGHDN and CDR2 is FVKESK. The chain's CDR3 is CASSASGNTEAFF. For the CDR3, the DNA is TGTGCCAGCAGCGCGTCGGGTAACACTGAAGCTTTCTTT. The full variable domain, completed using reference TRBV14 and TRBJ1-1, is EAGVTQFPSHSVIEKGQTVTLRCDPISGHDNLYWYRRVMGKEIKFLLHFVKESKQDESGMPNNRFLAERTGGTYSTLKVQPAELEDSGVYFCASSASGNTEAFFGQGTRLTVV.

This clonotype was detected ten times or more. The J gene is TRBJ2-1, the V gene TRBV28; the match to TRBD2 covers 10 bases. With V trimmed by 6 bases and J by 12 bases, 14 bases remained unmatched. The CDR3 is made up of 15 amino acids. Looked up from germline, CDR1 is MDHEN and CDR2 is SYDVKM. The DNA for the CDR3 is TGTGCCAGCAGAGTGGCAGCTAGCGGGGGAGGAGGGCAGTTCTTC. Protein product: CASRVAASGGGGQFF.